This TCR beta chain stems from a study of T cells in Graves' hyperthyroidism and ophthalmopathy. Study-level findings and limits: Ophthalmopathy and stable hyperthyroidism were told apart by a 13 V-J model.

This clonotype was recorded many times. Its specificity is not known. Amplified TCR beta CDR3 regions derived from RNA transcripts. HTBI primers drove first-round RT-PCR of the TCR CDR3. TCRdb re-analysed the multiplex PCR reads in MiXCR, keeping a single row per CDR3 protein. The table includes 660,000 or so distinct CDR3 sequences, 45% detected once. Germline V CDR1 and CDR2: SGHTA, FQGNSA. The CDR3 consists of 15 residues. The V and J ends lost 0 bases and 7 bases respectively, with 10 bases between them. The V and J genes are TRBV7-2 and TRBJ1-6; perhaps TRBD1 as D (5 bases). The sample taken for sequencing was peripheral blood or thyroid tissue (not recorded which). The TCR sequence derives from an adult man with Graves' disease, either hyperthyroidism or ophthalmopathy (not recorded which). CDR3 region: CASSLATGGNSPLHF. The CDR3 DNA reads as TGTGCCAGCAGCTTAGCTACAGGTGGAAATTCACCCCTCCACTTT.